These T cell receptor beta chains were read from a single sample in a study of OX40 agonist ivuxolimab in advanced cancers. Sequenced by immunoSEQ multiplex PCR; TCRdb stores in-frame clones only, minus some. The sample consists of tens of thousands of clones, roughly 89% of them appearing once. The specimen comprised CD4+ or CD8+ T cells sorted from blood, sampled in a trial of the OX40 agonist ivuxolimab. The source of these receptors is an adult with an advanced solid tumor such as melanoma, head and neck, liver or kidney cancer. The CDR3 runs from the conserved cysteine through the conserved F or W. Fields, in order: V gene, CDR3 length, J gene, D gene, clone size, CDR3 protein, CDR3 DNA. A D gene is named only where the DNA matches it firmly. Part of the rows lack a size; the others show once, few, many or a class for expanded clones.

>TRBV5-5|17|TRBJ1-2|-|-
CASSLGLIGKGDYGYTF
TGTGCCAGCAGCTTGGGGTTGATTGGGAAGGGGGACTATGGCTACACCTTC
>TRBV5-1|13|TRBJ1-1|-|-
CASSRRRDTEAFF
TGCGCCAGCAGCCGTAGGAGGGACACTGAAGCTTTCTTT
>TRBV7-2|15|TRBJ2-5|-|-
CASSLGFRDRETQYF
TGTGCCAGCAGCTTAGGATTCAGGGATCGGGAGACCCAGTACTTC
>TRBV6-1|14|TRBJ1-1|-|-
CASSDYLRSTEAFF
TGTGCCAGCAGCGACTACCTACGTAGCACTGAAGCTTTCTTT
>TRBV6-5|15|TRBJ2-3|TRBD2|-
CASSPTSGRADTQYF
TGTGCCAGCAGCCCGACTAGCGGGAGGGCAGATACGCAGTATTTT
>TRBV7-3|13|TRBJ1-1|-|-
CASSLRPNTEAFF
TGTGCCAGCAGCTTAAGGCCGAACACTGAAGCTTTCTTT
>TRBV4-1|15|TRBJ1-5|TRBD1|-
CASSHPGGVNQPQHF
TGCGCCAGCAGCCATCCAGGGGGCGTCAATCAGCCCCAGCATTTT
>TRBV11-2|15|TRBJ1-6|-|-
CASSLGVLPNSPLHF
TGTGCCAGCAGCTTAGGGGTCCTACCTAATTCACCCCTCCACTTT
>TRBV2|18|TRBJ2-7|-|-
CASSEALLVGSKAYEQYF
TGTGCCAGCAGTGAAGCGCTTCTTGTGGGAAGTAAAGCCTACGAGCAGTACTTC
>TRBV10-1|17|TRBJ2-1|TRBD2|once
CASSPGGTSGRAGEQFF
TGCGCCAGCAGCCCTGGAGGGACTAGCGGGAGGGCGGGTGAGCAGTTCTTC
>TRBV7-8|15|TRBJ1-5|-|-
CASSFLGYSNQPQHF
TGTGCCAGCAGCTTCCTTGGATATAGCAATCAGCCCCAGCATTTT
>TRBV5-4|16|TRBJ1-6|-|-
CASSFGGLGRGSPLHF
TGTGCCAGCAGCTTTGGAGGCCTGGGGAGGGGTTCACCCCTCCACTTT
>TRBV7-9|12|TRBJ1-1|-|-
CASSLSEGEAFF
TGTGCCAGCAGCTTATCGGAGGGGGAAGCTTTCTTT
>TRBV5-1|14|TRBJ2-5|TRBD2|-
CASSLGLAGETQYF
TGCGCCAGCAGCTTGGGACTAGCGGGGGAGACCCAGTACTTC